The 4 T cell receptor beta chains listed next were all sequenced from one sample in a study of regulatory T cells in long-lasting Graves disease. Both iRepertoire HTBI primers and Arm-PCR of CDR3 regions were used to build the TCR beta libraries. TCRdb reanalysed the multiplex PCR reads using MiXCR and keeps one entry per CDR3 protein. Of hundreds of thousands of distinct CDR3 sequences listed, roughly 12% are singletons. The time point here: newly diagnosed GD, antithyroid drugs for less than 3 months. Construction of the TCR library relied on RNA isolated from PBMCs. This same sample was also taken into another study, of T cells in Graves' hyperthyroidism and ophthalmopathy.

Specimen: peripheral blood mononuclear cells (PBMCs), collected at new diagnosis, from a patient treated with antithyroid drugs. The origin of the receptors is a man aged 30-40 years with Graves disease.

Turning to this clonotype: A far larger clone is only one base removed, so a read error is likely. The CDR3 bases are TGTGCCAGCAGCTCCGGACCAGCGGGAGTCTACAATGAGCAGTTCTTC. Its translation is CASSSGPAGVYNEQFF. V and J are TRBV11-2 and TRBJ2-1, with 8 bases that match TRBD2. Germline V gene data show CDR1 as SGHAT and CDR2 as FQNNGV. Trimming removed 4 bases from V and 3 bases from J; junction bases left unmatched: 8. The CDR3 consists of 16 residues. The full variable domain, with the rest looked up from reference TRBV11-2 and TRBJ2-1, is EAGVAQSPRYKIIEKRQSVAFWCNPISGHATLYWYQQILGQGPKLLIQFQNNGVVDDSQLPKDRFSAERLKGVDSTLKIQPAKLEDSAVYLCASSSGPAGVYNEQFFGPGTRLTVL.

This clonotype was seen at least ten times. The CDR3 DNA sequence: TGTGCCAGCAGTGAGCGGGACCCGTCATTTATCCCCCAGCATTTT. Translated: CASSERDPSFIPQHF. The chain joins TRBV2 to TRBJ1-5; D possibly corresponds to TRBD1 (5 bases). The CDR3 has 15 amino acids. Germline V gives CDR1 SNHLY, CDR2 FYNNEI. V was pared by 3 bases and J by 10 bases, with 19 bases between.

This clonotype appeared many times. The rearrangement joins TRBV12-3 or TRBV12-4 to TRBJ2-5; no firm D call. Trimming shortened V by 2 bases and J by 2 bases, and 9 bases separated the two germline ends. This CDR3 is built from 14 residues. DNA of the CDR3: TGTGCCAGCAGTTTACCAGGCCTTCAAGAGACCCAGTACTTC. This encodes CASSLPGLQETQYF.

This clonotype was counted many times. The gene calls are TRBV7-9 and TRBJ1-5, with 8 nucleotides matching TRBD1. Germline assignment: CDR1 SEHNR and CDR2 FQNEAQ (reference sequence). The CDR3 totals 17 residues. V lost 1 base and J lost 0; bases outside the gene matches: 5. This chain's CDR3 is CASSLGQGIPSNQPQHF. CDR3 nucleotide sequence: TGTGCCAGCAGCTTAGGACAGGGGATTCCTAGCAATCAGCCCCAGCATTTT.